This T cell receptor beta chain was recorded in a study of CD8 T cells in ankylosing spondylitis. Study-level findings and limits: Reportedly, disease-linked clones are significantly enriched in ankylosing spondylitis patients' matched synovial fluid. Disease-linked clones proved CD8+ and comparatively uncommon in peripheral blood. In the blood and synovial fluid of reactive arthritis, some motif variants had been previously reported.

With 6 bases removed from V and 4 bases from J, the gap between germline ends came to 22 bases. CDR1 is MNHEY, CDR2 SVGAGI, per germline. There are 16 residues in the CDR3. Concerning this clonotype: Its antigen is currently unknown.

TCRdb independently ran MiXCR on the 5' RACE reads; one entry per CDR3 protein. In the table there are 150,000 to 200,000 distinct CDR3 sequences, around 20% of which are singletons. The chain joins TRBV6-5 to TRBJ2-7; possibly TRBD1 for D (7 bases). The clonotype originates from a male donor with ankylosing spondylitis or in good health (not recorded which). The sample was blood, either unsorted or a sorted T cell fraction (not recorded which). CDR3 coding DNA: TGTGCCAGCAGGGGTACAGGGGACTGGCGGAGTTACGAGCAGTACTTC. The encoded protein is CASRGTGDWRSYEQYF.